A selection of T cell receptor beta chains follows, all from one sample in a study of T cell responses to AZD1222 COVID-19 vaccine. Measured with immunoSEQ multiplex PCR; TCRdb has only the in-frame clones, and not every one. This table holds 150,000 or so clones, over 85% found once. Sequenced material: peripheral blood, taken on day 0 of AZD1222 vaccination. These receptors originate from an adult in good health. Each CDR3 is given with its conserved first and last residue. D genes are given only for firm matches.

v_call,d_call,j_call,cdr3_length,cdr3_aa
TRBV25-1,TRBD1,TRBJ1-2,12,CASRTGTYGYTF
TRBV5-4,-,TRBJ2-5,14,CASSLVGAQETQYF
TRBV18,TRBD1,TRBJ1-2,14,CASSPQTGNDGYTF
TRBV3-1/TRBV3-2,-,TRBJ1-2,15,CASSQDGRAGYGYTF
TRBV6-4,-,TRBJ2-7,12,CASMFWEYEQYF
TRBV11-2,-,TRBJ2-7,12,CASSLDGYEQYF
TRBV27,-,TRBJ1-4,16,CASSFRASSTNEKLFF
TRBV6-2/TRBV6-3,TRBD2,TRBJ2-1,19,CASSYTQPFYREGSDEQFF
TRBV27,-,TRBJ1-1,12,CATRVRDTEAFF
TRBV10-1,TRBD1,TRBJ2-7,11,CASIDRDEQYF
TRBV11-3,TRBD2,TRBJ2-1,15,CASSFGGTSRNEQFF
TRBV5-5,-,TRBJ2-3,13,CASSFGLTDTQYF
TRBV2,TRBD1,TRBJ1-1,15,CASSEVGTGSTEAFF
TRBV7-2,-,TRBJ1-1,12,CASSFAGNEAFF
TRBV5-1,TRBD2,TRBJ2-1,16,CASSLVAGDSYNEQFF
TRBV7-8,TRBD1,TRBJ2-1,15,CASSSTGDFYNEQFF
TRBV11-2,-,TRBJ2-7,14,CASSFGSPPYEQYF
TRBV4-1,TRBD2,TRBJ2-7,16,CASSQEGVAGVYEQYF
TRBV10-3,-,TRBJ1-5,12,CAMGTGNQPQHF
TRBV30,-,TRBJ1-2,12,CAWSPGTIGYTF
TRBV11-2,-,TRBJ2-4,12,CASSRVENIQYF